The entry below describes one T cell receptor (beta chain). No antigen is known for it. Original data processing: Filtering differed because ImmunoSEQ produced junction-only sequences that carried no quality scores. This table comes from immunoSEQ multiplex PCR, and its TCRdb copy is limited to in-frame clones, with some not included. Clone size and the V and J calls come from that table; the DNA yielded D and trimming. The repertoire holds millions of clones, 90% to 95% seen once, with roughly 0.13% in the top ten. This specimen belongs to a study of shared clonotypes between healthy human individuals. General study findings and limits: Shared across a handful of donors were around 5% of the naive CD4 clonotypes. Sampling covered nothing but blood. Tissue TCR repertoires likely differ from those found in blood.

The V gene lost 2 bases and the J gene lost 1 base, with 9 bases spanning the gap. The CDR3 has 15 amino acids. Germline V CDR1 and CDR2: GTSNPN, SVGIG (reference sequence). Material: naive CD4+ T cells sorted from blood. Subset denoted: CD45RA+ positively selected. The sequence derives from a man between 18 and 29 years old in good health. The chain uses TRBV30 and TRBJ2-6; maybe TRBD1 (6 bases). CDR3 sequence reads: CAWSFTGSGANVLTF. The CDR3 DNA reads as TGTGCCTGGAGTTTTACAGGGTCTGGGGCCAACGTCCTGACTTTC.